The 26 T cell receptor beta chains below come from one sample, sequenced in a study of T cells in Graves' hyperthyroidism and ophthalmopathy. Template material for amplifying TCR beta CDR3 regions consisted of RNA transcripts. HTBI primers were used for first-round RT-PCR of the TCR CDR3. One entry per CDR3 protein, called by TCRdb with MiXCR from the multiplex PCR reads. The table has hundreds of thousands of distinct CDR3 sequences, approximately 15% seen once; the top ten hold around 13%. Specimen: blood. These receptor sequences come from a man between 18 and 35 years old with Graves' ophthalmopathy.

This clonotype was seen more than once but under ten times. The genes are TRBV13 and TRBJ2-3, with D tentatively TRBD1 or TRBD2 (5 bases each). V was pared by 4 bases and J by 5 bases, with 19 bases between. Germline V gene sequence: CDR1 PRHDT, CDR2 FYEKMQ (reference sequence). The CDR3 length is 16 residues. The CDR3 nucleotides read TGTGCCAGCAGCTCCCGGGACGGGTTTTCGGGAGATACGCAGTATTTT. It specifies CASSSRDGFSGDTQYF.

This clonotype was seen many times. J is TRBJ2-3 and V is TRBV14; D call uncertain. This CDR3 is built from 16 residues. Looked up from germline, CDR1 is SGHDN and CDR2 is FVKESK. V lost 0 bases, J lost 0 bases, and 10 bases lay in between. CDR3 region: CASSQDRQPSTDTQYF. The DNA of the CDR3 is TGTGCCAGCAGCCAAGATAGGCAGCCTAGCACAGATACGCAGTATTTT.

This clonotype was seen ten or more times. CDR3 nucleotide sequence: TGTGCCAGCAGTTCCGGGGCCCCACAAGAGACCCAGTACTTC. This codes for CASSSGAPQETQYF. The V and J genes are TRBV6-1 and TRBJ2-5; either TRBD1 or TRBD2 may supply D (5 bases each). Germline V CDR1 and CDR2: MNHNS, SASEGT. With 5 bases removed from V and 2 bases from J, the gap between germline ends came to 12 bases. The CDR3 covers 14 residues.

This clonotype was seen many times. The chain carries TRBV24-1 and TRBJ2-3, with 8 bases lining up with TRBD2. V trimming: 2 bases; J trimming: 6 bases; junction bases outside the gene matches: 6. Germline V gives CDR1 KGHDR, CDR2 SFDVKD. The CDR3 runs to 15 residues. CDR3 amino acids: CATSDSSGRGDTQYF. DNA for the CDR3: TGTGCCACCAGTGATTCCTCCGGGAGGGGGGATACGCAGTATTTT.

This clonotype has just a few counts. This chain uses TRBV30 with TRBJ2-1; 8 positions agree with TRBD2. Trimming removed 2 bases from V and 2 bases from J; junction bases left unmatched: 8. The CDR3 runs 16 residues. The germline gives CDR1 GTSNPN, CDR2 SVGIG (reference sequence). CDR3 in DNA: TGTGCCTGGAGTCCCCGGACTAGCCGCCCCTACAATGAGCAGTTCTTC. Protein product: CAWSPRTSRPYNEQFF.

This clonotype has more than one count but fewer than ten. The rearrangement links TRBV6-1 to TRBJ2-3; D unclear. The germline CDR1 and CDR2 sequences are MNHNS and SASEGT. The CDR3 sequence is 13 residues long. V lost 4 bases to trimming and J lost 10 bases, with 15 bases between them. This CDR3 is CASSGVGRGAQYF. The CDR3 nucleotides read TGTGCCAGCAGTGGGGTAGGACGAGGCGCGCAGTATTTT.

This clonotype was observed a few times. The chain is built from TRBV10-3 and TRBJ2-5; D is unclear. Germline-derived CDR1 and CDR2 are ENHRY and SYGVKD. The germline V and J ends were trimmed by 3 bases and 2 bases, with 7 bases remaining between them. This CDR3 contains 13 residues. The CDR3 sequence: CAISEELQETQYF. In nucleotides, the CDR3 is TGTGCCATCAGTGAAGAACTGCAAGAGACCCAGTACTTC.

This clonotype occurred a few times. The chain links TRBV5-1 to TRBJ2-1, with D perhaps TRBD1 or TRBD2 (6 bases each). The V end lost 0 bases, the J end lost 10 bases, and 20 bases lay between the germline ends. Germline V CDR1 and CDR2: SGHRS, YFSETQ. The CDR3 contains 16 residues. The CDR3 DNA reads TGCGCCAGCAGCTTGGACGGGGGCGCCCAATCTAGGGAGCAGTTCTTC. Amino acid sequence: CASSLDGGAQSREQFF.

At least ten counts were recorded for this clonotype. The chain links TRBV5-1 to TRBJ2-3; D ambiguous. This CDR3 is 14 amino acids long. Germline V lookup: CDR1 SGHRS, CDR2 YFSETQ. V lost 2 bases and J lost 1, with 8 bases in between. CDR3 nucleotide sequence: TGCGCCAGCAGCTTCGGTTCCCGCACAGATACGCAGTATTTT. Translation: CASSFGSRTDTQYF.

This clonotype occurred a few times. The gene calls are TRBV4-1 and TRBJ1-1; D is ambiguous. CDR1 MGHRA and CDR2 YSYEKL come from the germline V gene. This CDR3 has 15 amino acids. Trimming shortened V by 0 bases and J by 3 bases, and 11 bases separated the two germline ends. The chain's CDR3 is CASSQDTGSYTEAFF. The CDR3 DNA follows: TGCGCCAGCAGCCAAGATACGGGATCCTACACTGAAGCTTTCTTT.

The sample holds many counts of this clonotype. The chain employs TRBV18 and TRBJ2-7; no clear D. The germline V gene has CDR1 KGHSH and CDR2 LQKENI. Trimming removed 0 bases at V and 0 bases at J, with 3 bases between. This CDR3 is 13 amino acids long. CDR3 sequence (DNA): TGTGCCAGCTCACCACCGACCTCCTACGAGCAGTACTTC. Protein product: CASSPPTSYEQYF.

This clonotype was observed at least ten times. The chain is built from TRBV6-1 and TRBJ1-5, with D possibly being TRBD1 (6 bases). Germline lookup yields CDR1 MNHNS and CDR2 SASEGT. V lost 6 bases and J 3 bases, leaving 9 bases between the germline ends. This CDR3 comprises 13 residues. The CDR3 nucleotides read TGTGCCAGCAGGGGGGGCCTCAATCAGCCCCAGCATTTT. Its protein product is CASRGGLNQPQHF.

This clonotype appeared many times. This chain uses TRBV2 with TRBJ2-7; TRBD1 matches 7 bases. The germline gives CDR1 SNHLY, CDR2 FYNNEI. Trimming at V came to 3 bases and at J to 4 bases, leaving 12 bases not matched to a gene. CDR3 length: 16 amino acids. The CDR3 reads CASSDRQGLKGYEQYF. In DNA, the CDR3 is TGTGCCAGCAGTGACCGACAGGGATTGAAAGGTTACGAGCAGTACTTC.

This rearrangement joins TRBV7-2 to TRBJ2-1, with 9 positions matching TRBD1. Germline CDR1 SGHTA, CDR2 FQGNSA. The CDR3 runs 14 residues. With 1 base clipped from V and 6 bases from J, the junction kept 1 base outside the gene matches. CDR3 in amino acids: CASSLEGQGNEQFF. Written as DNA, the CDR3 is TGTGCCAGCAGCTTAGAGGGACAGGGCAATGAGCAGTTCTTC.

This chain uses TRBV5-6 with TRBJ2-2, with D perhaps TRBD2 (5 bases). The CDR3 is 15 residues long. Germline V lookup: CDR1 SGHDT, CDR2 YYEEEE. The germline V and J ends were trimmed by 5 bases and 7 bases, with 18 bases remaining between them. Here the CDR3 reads CASSYGLGNGGELFF. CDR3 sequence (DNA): TGTGCCAGCAGTTACGGACTGGGAAACGGCGGGGAGCTGTTTTTT.

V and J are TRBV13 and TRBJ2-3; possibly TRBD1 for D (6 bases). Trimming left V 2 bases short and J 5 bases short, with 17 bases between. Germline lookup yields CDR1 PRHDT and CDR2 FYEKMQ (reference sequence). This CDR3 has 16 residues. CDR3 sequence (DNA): TGTGCCAGCAGCTTACAGATGGGGGCTGAGAAAGATACGCAGTATTTT. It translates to CASSLQMGAEKDTQYF.

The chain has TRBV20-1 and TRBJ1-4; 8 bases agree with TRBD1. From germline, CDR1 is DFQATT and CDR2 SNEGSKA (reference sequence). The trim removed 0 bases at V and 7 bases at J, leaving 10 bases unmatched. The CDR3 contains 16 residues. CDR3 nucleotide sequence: TGCAGTGCTAGAGATCCCGGGACAGGCACGGGTGAAAAACTGTTTTTT. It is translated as CSARDPGTGTGEKLFF.

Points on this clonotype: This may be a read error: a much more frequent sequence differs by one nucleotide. Here the CDR3 DNA reads TGCGTCAGCAGCCCCGCACAGGGGATTCAGCCCCAGCATTTT. It codes for CVSSPAQGIQPQHF. J is TRBJ1-5 and V is TRBV4-1; 7 bases line up with TRBD1. The CDR3 totals 14 residues. Germline V gene sequence: CDR1 MGHRA, CDR2 YSYEKL.

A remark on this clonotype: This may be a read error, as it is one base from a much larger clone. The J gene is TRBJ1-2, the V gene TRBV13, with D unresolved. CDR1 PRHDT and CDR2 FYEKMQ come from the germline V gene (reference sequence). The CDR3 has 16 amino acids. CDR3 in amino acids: CASSPGRFRANYGDTF. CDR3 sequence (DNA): TGTGCCAGCAGCCCAGGTCGCTTCAGAGCTAACTATGGCGACACCTTC.

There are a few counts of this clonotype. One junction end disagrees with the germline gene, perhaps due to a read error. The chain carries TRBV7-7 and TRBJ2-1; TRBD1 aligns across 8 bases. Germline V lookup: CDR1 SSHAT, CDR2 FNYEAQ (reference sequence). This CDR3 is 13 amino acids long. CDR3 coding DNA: TGTGCTAGCAGCTTCGACCGGGACAGGGAGCAGTTCTTC. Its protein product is CASSFDRDREQFF. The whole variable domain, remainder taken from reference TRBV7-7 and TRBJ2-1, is GAGVSQSPRYKVTKRGQDVTLRCDPISSHATLYWYQQALGQGPEFLTYFNYEAQPDKSGLPSDRFSAERPEGSISTLTIQRTEQRDSAMYRCASSFDRDREQFFGPGTRLTVL.

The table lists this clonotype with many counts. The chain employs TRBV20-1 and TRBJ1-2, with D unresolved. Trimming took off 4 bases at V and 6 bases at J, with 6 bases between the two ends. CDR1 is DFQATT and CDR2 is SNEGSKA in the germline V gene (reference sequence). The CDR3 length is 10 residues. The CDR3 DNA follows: TGCAGTGCTATAAGGGATGGCTACACCTTC. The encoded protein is CSAIRDGYTF.

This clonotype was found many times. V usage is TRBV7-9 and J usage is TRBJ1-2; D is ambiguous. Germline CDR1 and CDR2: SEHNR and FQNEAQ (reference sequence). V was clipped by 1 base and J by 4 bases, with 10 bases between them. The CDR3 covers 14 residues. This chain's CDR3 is CASSLVEGFYGYTF. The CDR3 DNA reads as TGTGCCAGCAGCTTAGTAGAGGGTTTCTATGGCTACACCTTC.

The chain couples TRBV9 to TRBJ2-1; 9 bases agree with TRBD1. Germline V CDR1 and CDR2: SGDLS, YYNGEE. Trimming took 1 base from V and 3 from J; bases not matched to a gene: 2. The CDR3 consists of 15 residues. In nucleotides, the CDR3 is TGTGCCAGCAGCGTAACGGGACAGGGCTACAATGAGCAGTTCTTC. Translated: CASSVTGQGYNEQFF.

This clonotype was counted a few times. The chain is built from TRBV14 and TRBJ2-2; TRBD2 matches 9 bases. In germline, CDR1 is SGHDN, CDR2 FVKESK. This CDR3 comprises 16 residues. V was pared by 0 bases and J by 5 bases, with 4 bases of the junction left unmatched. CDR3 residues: CASSQDILAGTGELFF. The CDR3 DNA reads TGTGCCAGCAGCCAAGATATCCTAGCGGGGACCGGGGAGCTGTTTTTT.

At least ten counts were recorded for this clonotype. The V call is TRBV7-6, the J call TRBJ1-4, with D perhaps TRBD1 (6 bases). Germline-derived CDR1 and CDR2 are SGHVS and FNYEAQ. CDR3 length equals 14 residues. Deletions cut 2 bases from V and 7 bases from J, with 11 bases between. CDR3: CASSLMAGAEKLFF. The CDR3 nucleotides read TGTGCCAGCAGCTTAATGGCAGGGGCTGAAAAACTGTTTTTT.

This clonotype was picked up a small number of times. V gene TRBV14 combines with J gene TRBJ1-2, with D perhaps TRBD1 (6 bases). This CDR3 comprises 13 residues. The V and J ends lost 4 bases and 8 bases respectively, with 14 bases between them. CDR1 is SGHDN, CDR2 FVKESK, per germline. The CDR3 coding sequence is TGTGCCAGCAGCCCCCAGGGGCCCACGGGCTACACCTTC. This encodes CASSPQGPTGYTF.